This T cell receptor beta chain was observed in a study of blood T cell repertoires in COVID-19 (dated by TCRdb to 2018 to 2020). Background on the whole study: Samples from collaborators originated in the United States, Italy and Spain and spanned both the acute and convalescent phases of COVID-19. The prospective study material was composed of cDNA or gDNA derived from T cells, B-cell-depleted T cells, or PBMCs. Subjects who had been exposed to COVID-19, were actively infected with it, or had recovered from it provided the deeply sampled blood TCRbeta repertoires that made up the dataset. The repertoires were made available in a free public database intended to serve as a resource for research on the immune response to SARS-CoV-2. Samples were obtained from the ongoing ImmuneRACE study (first 160 participants) and from approximately 1,200 subjects provided by 6 global collaborators. Sample metadata almost always included a de-identified subject ID, COVID-19 status, age in years and sex. Where available, HLA class I and class II types were taken from metadata supplied by the sample provider and were not determined by assay-based typing.

Each collaborating institution followed its own protocols to collect whole blood in K2EDTA tubes. For TCRbeta analysis, collaborators shipped samples as frozen whole blood, isolated PBMCs, or DNA extracted from either of those sample types. Regarding this clone: Its antigen is unknown. Base quality data are lacking; no much larger clone is found one base away.

Findings and caveats that apply to the study as a whole: The quantity of clinical and demographic metadata differed by source and by participant and was supplied without curation.

Clipping removes 1 base from V and 3 bases from J, with 3 as the unmatched junction base count. Inclusive of the bounding cysteine and phenylalanine, the CDR3 is 14 residues long. Only the CDR3 part of the read is kept: 42 bases, read in frame from the first base. The germline V gene encodes CDR1 SGHDT and CDR2 YYEEEE. TCRbeta CDR3 regions were amplified from genomic DNA by means of the immunoSEQ Assay, a bias-controlled multiplex PCR. Regarding the original processing steps: The number of nucleated cells in each sample was estimated by amplification of reference gene primers within the assay. To quantify the absolute abundance of each unique TCRbeta CDR3 rearrangement, sequence reads were collapsed and filtered. For each sample, productive Simpson clonality was calculated by taking the square root of Simpson's diversity index across productive rearrangements. The table was pulled from immuneACCESS by TCRdb, which kept in-frame rearrangements only. Such tables lose some clones; where checked, under half of the loss comes from unresolved V genes, and the rest has no known cause. That table furnishes V, J and clone size, whereas the DNA furnished D and trimming. In all, the sample holds some 100,000 clones, and 85% to 95% of those were seen once. Roughly 6.6% of the sample is in the top ten clones.

Specimen: peripheral blood. The sequence came from a woman in her sixties with active COVID-19. Here the chain combines TRBV5-6 and TRBJ1-2; 7 central nucleotides agree with TRBD1. The CDR3 has the sequence CASSLTDRYYGYTF. The DNA sequence is as follows: TGTGCCAGCAGCTTGACGGACAGGTACTATGGCTACACCTTC.